The following is a TCR beta chain sequence with its context. Healthy Caucasians supplied all donations. This record comes from a study of identical twins. Between the trimmed V and J ends, which lost 3 bases and 4 bases, there was a span of 10 bases. The length of the CDR3 is 14 residues. Germline V CDR1 and CDR2: SGHNT, YENEEA. A single record per CDR3 protein comes from TCRdb applying MiXCR to the 5' RACE reads. The sample shows about 220,000 distinct CDR3 sequences, about a tenth of them seen only once. The sequence was collected from a woman younger than 35 in good health. The chain links TRBV11-3 to TRBJ2-1; D is ambiguous. Sequencing was performed on memory (CD45RO+) T cells sorted from blood. This chain's CDR3 is CASSFRAEYNEQFF. The CDR3 DNA sequence: TGTGCCAGCAGCTTTCGGGCGGAATACAATGAGCAGTTCTTC. The full variable domain, in which reference TRBV11-3 and TRBJ2-1 provide the parts outside the CDR3, is EAGVVQSPRYKIIEKKQPVAFWCNPISGHNTLYWYLQNLGQGPELLIRYENEEAVDDSQLPKDRFSAERLKGVDSTLKIQPAELGDSAVYLCASSFRAEYNEQFFGPGTRLTVL.